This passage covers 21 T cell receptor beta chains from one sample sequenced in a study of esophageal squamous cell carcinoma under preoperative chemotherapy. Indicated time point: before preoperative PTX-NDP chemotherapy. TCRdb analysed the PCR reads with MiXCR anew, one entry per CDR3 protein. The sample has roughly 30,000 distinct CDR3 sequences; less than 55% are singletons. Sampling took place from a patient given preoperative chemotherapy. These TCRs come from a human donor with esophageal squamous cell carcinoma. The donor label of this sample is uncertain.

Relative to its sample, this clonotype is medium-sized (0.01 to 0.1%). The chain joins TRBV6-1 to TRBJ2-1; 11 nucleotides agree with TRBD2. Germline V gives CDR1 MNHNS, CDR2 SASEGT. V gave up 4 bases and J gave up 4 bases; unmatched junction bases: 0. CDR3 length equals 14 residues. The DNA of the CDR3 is TGTGCCAGCAGTGGGACTAGCGGGTACAATGAGCAGTTCTTC. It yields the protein CASSGTSGYNEQFF.

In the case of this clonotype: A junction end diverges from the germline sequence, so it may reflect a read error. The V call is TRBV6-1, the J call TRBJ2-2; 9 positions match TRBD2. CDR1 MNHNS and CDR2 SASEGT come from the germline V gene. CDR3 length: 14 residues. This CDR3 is CASSPAGGTGEQFF. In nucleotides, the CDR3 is TGTGCCAGCAGTCCCGCGGGGGGGACCGGGGAGCAGTTTTTT.

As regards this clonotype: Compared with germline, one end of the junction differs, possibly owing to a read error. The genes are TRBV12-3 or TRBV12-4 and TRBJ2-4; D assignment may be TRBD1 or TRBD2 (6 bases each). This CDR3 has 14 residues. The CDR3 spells CAGLGGRGQDIQYF. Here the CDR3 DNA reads TGTGCGGGGCTCGGGGGCCGTGGCCAAGACATCCAGTACTTC.

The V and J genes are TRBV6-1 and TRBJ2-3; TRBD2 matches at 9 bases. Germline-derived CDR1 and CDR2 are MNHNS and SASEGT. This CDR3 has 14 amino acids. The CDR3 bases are TGTGGCAGTGGGGTAGCGGGAGCCAAAGACATTCAGTATTTT. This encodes CGSGVAGAKDIQYF.

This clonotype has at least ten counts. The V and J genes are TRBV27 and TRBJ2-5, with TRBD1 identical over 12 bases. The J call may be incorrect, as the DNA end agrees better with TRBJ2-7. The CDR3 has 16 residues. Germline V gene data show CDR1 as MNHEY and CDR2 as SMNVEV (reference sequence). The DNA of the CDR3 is TGTGCCAGCAGTTTAACCCTAGGGACAGGGGGCGTCGAGCAGTACTTC. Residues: CASSLTLGTGGVEQYF.

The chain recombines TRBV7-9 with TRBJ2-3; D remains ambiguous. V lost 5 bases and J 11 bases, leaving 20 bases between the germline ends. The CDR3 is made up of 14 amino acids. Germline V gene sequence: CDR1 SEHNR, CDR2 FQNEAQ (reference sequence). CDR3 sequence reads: CASSEWRATVMQYF. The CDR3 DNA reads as TGTGCCAGCAGCGAGTGGAGAGCGACTGTCATGCAGTATTTT. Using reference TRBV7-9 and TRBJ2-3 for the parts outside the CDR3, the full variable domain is DTGVSQNPRHKITKRGQNVTFRCDPISEHNRLYWYRQTLGQGPEFLTYFQNEAQLEKSRLLSDRFSAERPKGSFSTLEIQRTEQGDSAMYLCASSEWRATVMQYFGPGTRLTVL.

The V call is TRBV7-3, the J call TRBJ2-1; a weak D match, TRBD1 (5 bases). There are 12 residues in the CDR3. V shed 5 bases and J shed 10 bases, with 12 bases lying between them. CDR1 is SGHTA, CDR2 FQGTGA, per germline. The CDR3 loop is CASSPNQGEQFF. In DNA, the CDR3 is TGTGCCAGCAGCCCCAATCAGGGAGAGCAGTTCTTC.

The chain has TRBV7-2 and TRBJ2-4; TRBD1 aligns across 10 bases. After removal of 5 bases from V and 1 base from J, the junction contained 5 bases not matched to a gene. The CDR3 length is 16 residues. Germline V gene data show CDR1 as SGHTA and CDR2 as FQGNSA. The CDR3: CASSSPGQGAKNIQYF. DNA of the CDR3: TGTGCCAGCAGCAGTCCGGGACAGGGGGCCAAAAACATTCAGTACTTC.

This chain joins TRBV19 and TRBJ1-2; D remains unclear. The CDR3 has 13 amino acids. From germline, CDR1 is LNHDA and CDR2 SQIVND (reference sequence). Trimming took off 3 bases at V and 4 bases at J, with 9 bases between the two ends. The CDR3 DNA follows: TGTGCCAGTAGTATGAGGCCGGGCTATGGCTACACCTTC. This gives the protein CASSMRPGYGYTF.

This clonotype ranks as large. CDR3 nucleotides: TGTGCCAGCAGCTTTTGGGGGGCTGGGGCCAACGTCCTGACTTTC. It yields the protein CASSFWGAGANVLTF. The V call is TRBV7-2, the J call TRBJ2-6; a weak D match, TRBD2 (6 bases). Germline values: CDR1 SGHTA, CDR2 FQGNSA. CDR3 length: 15 amino acids. V lost 3 bases, J lost 2 bases, and 8 bases lay in between. Variable domain in full (rest from reference TRBV7-2 and TRBJ2-6): GAGVSQSPSNKVTEKGKDVELRCDPISGHTALYWYRQSLGQGLEFLIYFQGNSAPDKSGLPSDRFSAERTGGSVSTLTIQRTQQEDSAVYLCASSFWGAGANVLTFGAGSRLTVL.

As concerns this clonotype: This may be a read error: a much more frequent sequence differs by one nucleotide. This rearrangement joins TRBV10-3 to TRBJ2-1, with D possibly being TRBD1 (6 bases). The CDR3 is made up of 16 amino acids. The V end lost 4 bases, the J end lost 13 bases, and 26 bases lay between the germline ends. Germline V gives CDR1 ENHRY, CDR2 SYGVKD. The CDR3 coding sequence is TGTGCCATCAGTGGGGAGAGGGGCAGGGGACGAGAGACCCAGTTCTTC. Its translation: CAISGERGRGRETQFF.

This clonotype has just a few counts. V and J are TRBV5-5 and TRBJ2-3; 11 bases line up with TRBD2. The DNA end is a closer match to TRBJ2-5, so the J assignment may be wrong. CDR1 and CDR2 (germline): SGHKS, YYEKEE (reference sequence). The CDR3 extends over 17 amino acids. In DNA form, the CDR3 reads TGTGCCAGCAGCCCGGTGGTTCTAGCGGGAGGTCGGGAGACCCAGTACTTC. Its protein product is CASSPVVLAGGRETQYF.

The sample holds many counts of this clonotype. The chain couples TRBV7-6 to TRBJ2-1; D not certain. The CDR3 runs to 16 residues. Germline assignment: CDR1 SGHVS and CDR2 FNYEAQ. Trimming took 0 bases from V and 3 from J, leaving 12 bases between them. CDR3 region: CASSLAPVDGYNEQFF. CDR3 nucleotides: TGTGCCAGCAGCTTAGCGCCCGTGGACGGCTACAATGAGCAGTTCTTC. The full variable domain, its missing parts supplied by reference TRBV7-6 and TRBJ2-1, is GAGVSQSPRYKVTKRGQDVALRCDPISGHVSLYWYRQALGQGPEFLTYFNYEAQQDKSGLPNDRFSAERPEGSISTLTIQRTEQRDSAMYRCASSLAPVDGYNEQFFGPGTRLTVL.

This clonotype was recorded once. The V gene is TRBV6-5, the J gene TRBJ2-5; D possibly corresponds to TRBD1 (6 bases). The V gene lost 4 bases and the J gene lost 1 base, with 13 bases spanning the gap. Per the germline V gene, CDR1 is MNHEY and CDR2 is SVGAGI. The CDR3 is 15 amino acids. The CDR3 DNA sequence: TGTGCCAGCAGTTTGGCAGGGGTCTTCCAAGAGACCCAGTACTTC. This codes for CASSLAGVFQETQYF.

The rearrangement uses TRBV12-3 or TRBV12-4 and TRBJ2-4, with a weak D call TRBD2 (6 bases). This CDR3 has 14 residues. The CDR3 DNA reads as TGTGCGGGGCCCGGCGGCGGGGCCAAAAACACCCAGTACTTC. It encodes CAGPGGGAKNTQYF.

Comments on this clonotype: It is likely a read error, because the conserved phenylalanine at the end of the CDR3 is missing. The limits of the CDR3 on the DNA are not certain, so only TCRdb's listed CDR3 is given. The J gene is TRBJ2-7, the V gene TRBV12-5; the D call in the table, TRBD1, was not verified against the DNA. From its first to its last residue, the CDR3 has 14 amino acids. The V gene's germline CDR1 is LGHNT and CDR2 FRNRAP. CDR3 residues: CASGLTGYEQYFGP.

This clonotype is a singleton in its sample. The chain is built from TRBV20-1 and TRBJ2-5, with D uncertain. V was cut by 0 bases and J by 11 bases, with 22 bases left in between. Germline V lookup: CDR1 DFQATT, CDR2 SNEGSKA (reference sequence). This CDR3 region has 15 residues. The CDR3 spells CSARDPQILDHEQYF. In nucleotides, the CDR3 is TGCAGTGCTAGAGATCCCCAGATCCTAGATCATGAGCAGTACTTC.

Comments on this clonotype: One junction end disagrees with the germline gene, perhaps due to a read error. This CDR3 is CACRRLGGLAKNIQYF. The DNA of the CDR3 is TGTGCTTGTAGAAGGCTAGGCGGCCTAGCCAAAAACATCCAGTACTTC. The chain carries TRBV12-3 or TRBV12-4 and TRBJ2-4; D perhaps matches TRBD2 (5 bases). The length of the CDR3 is 16 residues.

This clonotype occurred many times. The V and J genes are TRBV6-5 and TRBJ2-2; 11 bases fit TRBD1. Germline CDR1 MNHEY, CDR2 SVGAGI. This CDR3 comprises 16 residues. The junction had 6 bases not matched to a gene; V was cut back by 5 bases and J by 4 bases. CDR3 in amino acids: CASSRSGTGGTGELFF. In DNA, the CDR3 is TGTGCCAGCAGTCGATCCGGGACAGGGGGCACCGGGGAGCTGTTTTTT.

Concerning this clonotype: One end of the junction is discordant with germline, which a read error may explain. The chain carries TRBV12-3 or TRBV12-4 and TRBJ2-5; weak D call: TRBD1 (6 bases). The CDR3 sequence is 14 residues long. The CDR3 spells CACTSPGDKEIQYF. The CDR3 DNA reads TGTGCCTGTACCTCCCCCGGGGACAAAGAGATCCAGTACTTC.

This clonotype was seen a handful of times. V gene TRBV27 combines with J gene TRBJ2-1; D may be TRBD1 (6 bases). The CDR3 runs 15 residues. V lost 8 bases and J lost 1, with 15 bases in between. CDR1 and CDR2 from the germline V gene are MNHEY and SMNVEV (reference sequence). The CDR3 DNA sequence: TGTGCCAGCGGGGAAGCAGACAGGTCCTACAATGAGCAGTTCTTC. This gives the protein CASGEADRSYNEQFF.